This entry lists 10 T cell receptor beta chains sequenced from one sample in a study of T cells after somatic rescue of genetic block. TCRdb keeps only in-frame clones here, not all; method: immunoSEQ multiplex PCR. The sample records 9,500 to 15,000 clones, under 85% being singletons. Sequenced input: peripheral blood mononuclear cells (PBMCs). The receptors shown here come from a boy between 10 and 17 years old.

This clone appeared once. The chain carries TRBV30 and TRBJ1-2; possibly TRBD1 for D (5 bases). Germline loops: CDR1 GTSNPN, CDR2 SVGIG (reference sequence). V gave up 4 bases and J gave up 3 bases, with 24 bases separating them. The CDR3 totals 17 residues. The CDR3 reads CAWIGLRGRVLDYGYTF. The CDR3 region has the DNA TGTGCCTGGATAGGGCTCAGAGGCAGGGTCTTGGACTATGGCTACACCTTC.

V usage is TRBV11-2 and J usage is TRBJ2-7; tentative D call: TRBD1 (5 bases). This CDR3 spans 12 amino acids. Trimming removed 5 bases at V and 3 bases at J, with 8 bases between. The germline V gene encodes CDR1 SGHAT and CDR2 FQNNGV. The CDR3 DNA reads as TGTGCCAGCAGCCCTGGACACTACGAGCAGTACTTC. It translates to CASSPGHYEQYF.

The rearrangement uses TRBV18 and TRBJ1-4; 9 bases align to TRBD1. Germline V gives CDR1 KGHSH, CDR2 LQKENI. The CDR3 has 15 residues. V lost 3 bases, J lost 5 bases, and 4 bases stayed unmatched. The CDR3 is CASSPRDRVNEKLFF. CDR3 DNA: TGTGCCAGCTCACCTCGGGACAGGGTCAATGAAAAACTGTTTTTT.

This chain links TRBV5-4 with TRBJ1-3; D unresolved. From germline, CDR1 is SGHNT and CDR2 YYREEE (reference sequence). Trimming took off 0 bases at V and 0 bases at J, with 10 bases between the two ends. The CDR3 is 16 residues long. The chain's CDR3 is CASSLGTANSGNTIYF. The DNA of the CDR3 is TGTGCCAGCAGCTTGGGAACAGCCAACTCTGGAAACACCATATATTTT.

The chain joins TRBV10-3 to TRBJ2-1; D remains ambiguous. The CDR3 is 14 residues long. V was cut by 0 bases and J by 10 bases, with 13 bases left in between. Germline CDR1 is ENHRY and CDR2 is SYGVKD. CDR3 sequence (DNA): TGTGCCATCAGTGAGTCGGAAGGCAGGTCGGAGCAGTTCTTC. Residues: CAISESEGRSEQFF.

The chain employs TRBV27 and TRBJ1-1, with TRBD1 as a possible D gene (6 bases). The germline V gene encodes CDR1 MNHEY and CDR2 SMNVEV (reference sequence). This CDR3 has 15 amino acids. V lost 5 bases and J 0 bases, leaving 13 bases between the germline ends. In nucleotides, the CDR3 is TGTGCCAGCAGTCGAGTACAGGGCCTGAACACTGAAGCTTTCTTT. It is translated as CASSRVQGLNTEAFF.

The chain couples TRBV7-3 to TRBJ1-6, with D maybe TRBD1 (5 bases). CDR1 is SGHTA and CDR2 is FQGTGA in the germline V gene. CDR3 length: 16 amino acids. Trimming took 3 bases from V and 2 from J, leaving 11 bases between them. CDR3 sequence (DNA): TGTGCCAGCAGCTTCGCCAGGGAGGCCTATAATTCACCCCTCCACTTT. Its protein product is CASSFAREAYNSPLHF.

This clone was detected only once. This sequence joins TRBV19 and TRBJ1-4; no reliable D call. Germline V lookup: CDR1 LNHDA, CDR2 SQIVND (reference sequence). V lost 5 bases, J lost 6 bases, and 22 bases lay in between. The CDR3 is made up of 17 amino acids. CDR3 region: CASSLTAHGSTYEKLFF. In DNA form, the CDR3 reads TGTGCCAGTAGTCTGACCGCGCACGGGAGCACGTATGAAAAACTGTTTTTT.

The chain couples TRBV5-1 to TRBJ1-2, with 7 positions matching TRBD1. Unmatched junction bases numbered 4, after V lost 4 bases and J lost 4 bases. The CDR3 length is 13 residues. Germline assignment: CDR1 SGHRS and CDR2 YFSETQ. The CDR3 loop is CASSLGQVYGYTF. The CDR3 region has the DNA TGCGCCAGCAGCCTAGGACAGGTCTATGGCTACACCTTC.

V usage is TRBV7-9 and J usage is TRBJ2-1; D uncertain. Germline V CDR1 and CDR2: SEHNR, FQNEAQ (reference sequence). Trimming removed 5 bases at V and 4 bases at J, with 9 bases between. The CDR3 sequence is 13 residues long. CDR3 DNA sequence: TGTGCCAGCAGCCCACCGATTTACAATGAGCAGTTCTTC. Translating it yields CASSPPIYNEQFF.